The rows below give T cell receptor beta chains drawn from one sample of a study of cytomegalovirus exposure and HLA in healthy donors. The repertoire was sequenced with immunoSEQ multiplex PCR; TCRdb's copy has only in-frame clones and lacks some. The sample includes approximately 80,000 clones, around 70% of them seen just once. The sample consisted of PBMCs. Receptors were obtained from a woman aged 40 to 50 in good health and CMV-seropositive. CDR3s include the opening cysteine and the closing phenylalanine or tryptophan. The D gene is left open where the match is weak. The size field is filled for only some rows; it gives once, few, many or a size class.

d_call	v_call	j_call	clone_size	cdr3_nt	cdr3_aa
-	TRBV2	TRBJ2-7	-	TGTGCCAGCACGTCGACTGGAGGGTCCTACGAGCAGTACTTC	CASTSTGGSYEQYF
-	TRBV6-1	TRBJ2-7	-	TGTGCCAGCAGCCGAGGGTCTATTTTCGGGCAGTACTTC	CASSRGSIFGQYF
TRBD1	TRBV28	TRBJ1-6	-	TGTGCCAGCAGTTTGATGGGACAGGGGATTAAAAGCTCCTATAATTCACCCCTCCACTTT	CASSLMGQGIKSSYNSPLHF
-	TRBV4-1	TRBJ1-1	-	TGCGCCAGCAGCCAAGAGGACGGGGTGAACACTGAAGCTTTCTTT	CASSQEDGVNTEAFF
-	TRBV7-7	TRBJ2-1	-	TGTGCTAGCAGCTTAGAATACTACAATGAGCAGTTCTTC	CASSLEYYNEQFF
-	TRBV7-2	TRBJ2-2	-	TGTGCCAGCAGCTTAGGGAACAGGGCGAACACCGGGGAGCTGTTTTTT	CASSLGNRANTGELFF
TRBD1	TRBV4-2	TRBJ2-7	once	TGTGCCAGCAGCCAAGAATCCGGACAGGGGGCGGGCGAGCAGTACTTC	CASSQESGQGAGEQYF
-	TRBV30	TRBJ2-1	-	TGTGCCTGGAGTGGGCCGGCGGTTTCCTACAATGAGCAGTTCTTC	CAWSGPAVSYNEQFF
-	TRBV5-1	TRBJ1-1	-	TGCGCCAGCAGCTTGGTACAGGGAGGGGGGTACACTGAAGCTTTCTTT	CASSLVQGGGYTEAFF
TRBD2	TRBV11-2	TRBJ2-7	-	TGTGCCAGCAGCGCCAGGACTAGCGTCGACGAGCAGTACTTC	CASSARTSVDEQYF
-	TRBV4-1	TRBJ1-1	-	TGCGCCAGCAGCCAAGATATCCGGCAGGGTCGCACTGAAGCTTTCTTT	CASSQDIRQGRTEAFF
TRBD1	TRBV30	TRBJ1-6	-	TGTGCCTGGAGTACAGGGGCCTCCTATAATTCACCCCTCCACTTT	CAWSTGASYNSPLHF
TRBD1	TRBV9	TRBJ2-1	few	TGTGCCAGCAGCGCCGGGACAGGGACTTACAATGAGCAGTTCTTC	CASSAGTGTYNEQFF
-	TRBV6-5	TRBJ1-1	-	TGTGCCAGCTGGGCGGGGTCCTTTAACACTGAAGCTTTCTTT	CASWAGSFNTEAFF
-	TRBV4-2	TRBJ1-4	few	TGTGCCAGCAGCCAAGATGGTCCTCAGGCTAATGAAAAACTGTTTTTT	CASSQDGPQANEKLFF
-	TRBV6-1	TRBJ2-7	-	TGTGCCAGCAGGTTGTATTACGAGCAGTACTTC	CASRLYYEQYF
-	TRBV7-2	TRBJ1-2	-	TGTGCCAGCAGCCCCGGCGACATGGGCTTGTATGGCTACACCTTC	CASSPGDMGLYGYTF
-	TRBV11-2	TRBJ1-6	-	TGTGCCAGCAGCTTAGCAGGGGTGGTCTATAGTTCACCCCTCCACTTT	CASSLAGVVYSSPLHF
TRBD2	TRBV5-1	TRBJ2-1	-	TGCGCCAGCAGCGTAGCGGGAGTTGGATATTTTACCTCCTACAATGAGCAGTTCTTC	CASSVAGVGYFTSYNEQFF
-	TRBV4-1	TRBJ2-1	few	TGCGCCAGCAGCCAAGGAGGGGGACACTTCTACAATGAGCAGTTCTTC	CASSQGGGHFYNEQFF
-	TRBV7-8	TRBJ1-2	-	TGTGCCAGCGGGCCGAGGGTCCCCCCGAGGGGAGGGTTTAACTATGGCTACACCTTC	CASGPRVPPRGGFNYGYTF
-	TRBV28	TRBJ1-6	-	TGTGCCAGCAGTCTATTAGCTTCACCCCTCCACTTT	CASSLLASPLHF
TRBD2	TRBV27	TRBJ2-5	-	TGTGCCAGCAGTCAAGCTAGCGGGGGGGCCTCCGAGACCCAGTACTTC	CASSQASGGASETQYF
-	TRBV7-8	TRBJ2-3	-	TGTGCCAGCAGCTTTAGCGCGGGGAGCACAGATACGCAGTATTTT	CASSFSAGSTDTQYF
-	TRBV9	TRBJ1-1	-	TGTGCCAGCAGCGTAGAGGTGGCGGCAAAATCGAACACTGAAGCTTTCTTT	CASSVEVAAKSNTEAFF
-	TRBV7-2	TRBJ1-1	-	TGTGCCAGCAGCTTCTACAGTTACACTGAAGCTTTCTTT	CASSFYSYTEAFF
-	TRBV5-1	TRBJ1-1	-	TGCGCCAGCAGCTCCCAGGCGACTGAAGCTTTCTTT	CASSSQATEAFF
-	TRBV6-5	TRBJ1-1	few	TGTGCCAGCAGGCTATTCGTCACTTCTGAAGCTTTCTTT	CASRLFVTSEAFF
-	TRBV7-2	TRBJ1-2	-	TGTGCCAGCAGCGCAGGATCCTATGGCTACACCTTC	CASSAGSYGYTF
TRBD1	TRBV19	TRBJ1-2	-	TGTGCCAGTAGAGACACCGACAGGGTGAGCTATGGCTACACCTTC	CASRDTDRVSYGYTF
-	TRBV13	TRBJ2-5	-	TGTGCCAGCAGCCCCCTGAGGGCAGAGACCCAGTACTTC	CASSPLRAETQYF
-	TRBV2	TRBJ1-1	-	TGTGCCAGCAGTGTAGCCAGGAACACTGAAGCTTTCTTT	CASSVARNTEAFF
-	TRBV4-1	TRBJ1-3	-	TGCGCCAGCAGCCAAGCAGACTCTGGAAACACCATATATTTT	CASSQADSGNTIYF
TRBD1	TRBV5-4	TRBJ2-5	-	TGTGCCAGCAGCTTGGAGGGGGCTAGTGGGGAGACCCAGTACTTC	CASSLEGASGETQYF
TRBD1	TRBV9	TRBJ2-5	-	TGTGCCAGCAGCGTAGGGACAGGGGGCAGAGAGACCCAGTACTTC	CASSVGTGGRETQYF
-	TRBV5-6	TRBJ2-3	once	TGTGCCAGCAGACCCGGGGGTTCGGCAGATACGCAGTATTTT	CASRPGGSADTQYF
-	TRBV6-1	TRBJ1-1	-	TGTGCCAGCGTCTGGACACCAGGCGGGAACACTGAAGCTTTCTTT	CASVWTPGGNTEAFF
-	TRBV5-1	TRBJ2-3	-	TGCGCCAGCGGTAGTTCCATTGGTGGAGATACGCAGTATTTT	CASGSSIGGDTQYF
TRBD1	TRBV30	TRBJ1-3	-	TGTGCCTGGCTGGACAGGAACTCTGGAAACACCATATATTTT	CAWLDRNSGNTIYF
TRBD1	TRBV5-4	TRBJ2-7	-	TGTGCCAGCAGCCCAGGGACAGCCGATTACTACGAGCAGTACTTC	CASSPGTADYYEQYF